These T cell receptor beta chains were read from a single sample in a study of OX40 agonist ivuxolimab in advanced cancers. TCRdb keeps only in-frame clones here, not all; method: immunoSEQ multiplex PCR. The sample includes around 11,000 clones, roughly 63% seen only once; the top ten take about 43%. The starting material was CD4+ or CD8+ T cells sorted from blood, obtained in a trial of the OX40 agonist ivuxolimab. These receptors were obtained from an adult with an advanced solid tumor such as melanoma, head and neck, liver or kidney cancer. Each CDR3 is given without its conserved first and last residue. Fields, in order: clone size, V gene, D gene, J gene, CDR3 protein. The D gene is left open where the match is weak. Some rows mark clone size as missing; the rest say once, few, many or name a class of expanded clone.

-,TRBV2,-,TRBJ1-1,ASSEGLQGTEAF
few,TRBV4-1,TRBD2,TRBJ2-5,ASQSRLAAPETQY
few,TRBV6-1,-,TRBJ2-5,ASRPGGSQETQY
-,TRBV28,-,TRBJ1-1,ASSLSGVNTEAF
-,TRBV23-1,-,TRBJ1-5,ASRTDRLNQPQH
-,TRBV4-1,-,TRBJ1-1,ASSQGPGDYTEAF
-,TRBV13,-,TRBJ1-1,ASSFNTEAF
-,TRBV4-1,-,TRBJ1-1,ASSPAGMGVAF
-,TRBV11-1,-,TRBJ2-7,ASSLGTYEQY
medium-sized,TRBV29-1,-,TRBJ2-7,TEGMTYEQY
-,TRBV6-5,TRBD1,TRBJ1-2,ASSSDRPWGYGYT
-,TRBV7-9,TRBD1,TRBJ2-7,ASSVGQGYEQY
-,TRBV10-3,-,TRBJ2-3,AISDRDSLGADTQY
-,TRBV7-9,-,TRBJ2-3,ASSRSGTGTDTQY
-,TRBV2,-,TRBJ2-3,ASSEQGADTQY
-,TRBV9,-,TRBJ2-3,ASSTRPQLVADTQY
once,TRBV6-6,TRBD1,TRBJ1-1,ASGQGTEAF
-,TRBV6-1,TRBD2,TRBJ2-7,ASSARGAGVSGSYEQY
-,TRBV2,-,TRBJ2-5,ASSVGETQY
medium-sized,TRBV4-1,-,TRBJ1-5,ASTLDISNQPQH
-,TRBV10-2,-,-,ASRDDRAYEQY
-,TRBV10-3,-,TRBJ2-7,AISSRADEQY
-,TRBV13,-,TRBJ2-3,ASRAFTQANTDTQY
-,TRBV7-3,TRBD2,TRBJ2-2,ASSFNERDGNGELF
-,TRBV5-6,-,TRBJ2-3,ASSPGRPSDTQY